The 27 T cell receptor beta chains below come from one sample, sequenced in a study of post-analysis software for immune sequencing data. Study-level points and caveats: Four or five TRBV segments occurring more often in patients than controls included TRBV5-6, TRBV5-1 and TRBV20-1.

These receptors have no identified antigens. Unique-molecular-identifier-tagged TCR beta cDNA libraries were used. TCRdb reprocessed the PCR reads with MiXCR, giving one entry per CDR3 protein. The sample records about 820,000 distinct CDR3 sequences, approximately 53% being singletons. Sequenced sample: blood. Receptors were obtained from a girl between 5 and 17 years old with multiple sclerosis.

The V gene is TRBV18, the J gene TRBJ1-1; weak D call: TRBD1 (6 bases). Germline V gene data show CDR1 as KGHSH and CDR2 as LQKENI. The V end lost 2 bases, the J end lost 4 bases, and 11 bases lay between the germline ends. CDR3 length: 14 residues. CDR3 loop: CASSPVAGATEAFF. The CDR3 DNA is TGTGCCAGCTCACCAGTTGCAGGGGCCACTGAAGCTTTCTTT.

In this sample, this clonotype turned up a few times. The V call is TRBV10-3, the J call TRBJ2-1, with TRBD2 matching over 11 bases. Trimming cost V 4 bases and J 5 bases; bases outside gene matches: 7. The CDR3 spans 16 residues. Germline V gene data show CDR1 as ENHRY and CDR2 as SYGVKD. In nucleotides, the CDR3 is TGTGCCATCAGTGGGGCTAGCGGGAGGATCAACAATGAGCAGTTCTTC. It codes for CAISGASGRINNEQFF.

The V and J genes are TRBV6-1 and TRBJ1-2; unclear D gene. V was trimmed by 1 base and J by 4 bases, leaving 7 bases between them. Per germline, CDR1 MNHNS and CDR2 SASEGT. The CDR3 runs to 13 residues. This CDR3 is CASSEGPIYGYTF. The CDR3, as DNA: TGTGCCAGCAGTGAAGGGCCGATCTATGGCTACACCTTC.

This chain joins TRBV4-1 and TRBJ2-3; D is unresolved. Germline V lookup: CDR1 MGHRA, CDR2 YSYEKL. This CDR3 is built from 13 residues. Trimming took off 1 base at V and 1 base at J, with 3 bases between the two ends. The CDR3 bases are TGCGCCAGCAGCCAAGTCCGCACAGATACGCAGTATTTT. It codes for CASSQVRTDTQYF.

The V gene is TRBV7-8, the J gene TRBJ2-7; the match to TRBD2 covers 8 bases. Losses at the gene ends were 7 bases for V and 0 bases for J; bases not matched to a gene: 14. The CDR3 has 17 amino acids. Looked up from germline, CDR1 is SGHVS and CDR2 is FQNEAQ. The chain's CDR3 is CASTPKNSGMSSYEQYF. In nucleotides, the CDR3 is TGTGCCAGCACCCCCAAAAATAGCGGGATGAGCTCCTACGAGCAGTACTTC. The whole variable domain, remainder taken from reference TRBV7-8 and TRBJ2-7, is GAGVSQSPRYKVAKRGQDVALRCDPISGHVSLFWYQQALGQGPEFLTYFQNEAQLDKSGLPSDRFFAERPEGSVSTLKIQRTQQEDSAVYLCASTPKNSGMSSYEQYFGPGTRLTVT.

This sequence joins TRBV2 and TRBJ2-7, with D perhaps matching TRBD2 (6 bases). The CDR3 contains 13 residues. V was clipped by 8 bases and J by 5 bases, with 16 bases between them. Germline CDR1 is SNHLY and CDR2 is FYNNEI. DNA for the CDR3: TGTGCCAGCCTTATGCGGAGGGGAGACGAGCAGTACTTC. It is translated as CASLMRRGDEQYF.

The V call is TRBV19, the J call TRBJ1-2, with a weak D call TRBD1 (5 bases). Germline CDR1 is LNHDA and CDR2 is SQIVND (reference sequence). The CDR3 spans 13 residues. V lost 3 bases and J 2 bases, leaving 7 bases between the germline ends. In DNA form, the CDR3 reads TGTGCCAGTAGTATCGACAGCAACTATGGCTACACCTTC. It specifies CASSIDSNYGYTF.

The rearrangement links TRBV29-1 to TRBJ1-1; D unclear. The CDR3 loop spans 13 amino acids. With 2 bases removed from V and 0 bases from J, the gap between germline ends came to 7 bases. Germline loops: CDR1 SQVTM, CDR2 ANQGSEA. CDR3 bases: TGCAGCGTTGAAAAGATTCTGAACACTGAAGCTTTCTTT. As protein: CSVEKILNTEAFF.

The table lists this clonotype with a few counts. The genes are TRBV14 and TRBJ2-7; TRBD2 matches 8 bases. The J segment lost 0 bases and the V segment lost 0 bases, leaving 7 bases of the junction unmatched. The germline gives CDR1 SGHDN, CDR2 FVKESK. This CDR3 has 17 residues. CDR3 amino acids: CASSQDLGSGASYEQYF. CDR3 DNA: TGTGCCAGCAGCCAAGATCTTGGTAGCGGGGCCTCCTACGAGCAGTACTTC.

This clonotype was counted a few times. This sequence joins TRBV29-1 and TRBJ2-1; D might be TRBD1 or TRBD2, each matching 7 bases. The V gene's germline CDR1 is SQVTM and CDR2 ANQGSEA. With 1 base removed from V and 7 bases from J, the gap between germline ends came to 11 bases. The CDR3 runs to 13 residues. The CDR3 bases are TGCAGCGTTGAAGCCCAGGGGGGGAATGAGCAGTTCTTC. Amino acid sequence: CSVEAQGGNEQFF.

This clonotype has only a few counts. J is TRBJ2-7 and V is TRBV4-1, with D tentatively TRBD1 or TRBD2 (5 bases each). Germline assignment: CDR1 MGHRA and CDR2 YSYEKL. Trimming took 4 bases from V and 7 from J, leaving 23 bases between them. The CDR3 contains 16 residues. CDR3 DNA sequence: TGCGCCAGCAGCCCCAACAGATGGGACGTCGTGGGGGAGCAGTACTTC. Translated: CASSPNRWDVVGEQYF.

This clonotype was picked up a small number of times. This chain joins TRBV15 and TRBJ1-2; D gene unclear. V shed 6 bases and J shed 6 bases, with 11 bases lying between them. There are 12 residues in the CDR3. CDR1 and CDR2 from the germline V gene are LNHNV and YYDKDF (reference sequence). CDR3 sequence reads: CATSLRGNGYTF. CDR3 bases: TGTGCCACCAGTCTCCGGGGAAATGGCTACACCTTC.

The chain couples TRBV20-1 to TRBJ2-3; 8 nucleotides align to TRBD2. The CDR3 is 13 residues long. Germline values: CDR1 DFQATT, CDR2 SNEGSKA (reference sequence). CDR3 coding DNA: TGCAGCCAGGATAGCGGGACGACAGATACGCAGTATTTT. Translating gives CSQDSGTTDTQYF.

V usage is TRBV6-5 and J usage is TRBJ2-5, with D possibly being TRBD2 (6 bases). The CDR3 loop spans 18 amino acids. The germline V gene encodes CDR1 MNHEY and CDR2 SVGAGI. Trimming removed 0 bases at V and 3 bases at J, with 20 bases between. The CDR3 is CASSYSTGLWDSEETQYF. CDR3 DNA sequence: TGTGCCAGCAGTTACTCGACCGGTTTGTGGGACTCGGAAGAGACCCAGTACTTC.

The chain has TRBV29-1 and TRBJ2-5, with no clear D. The J call may be mistaken, given a closer DNA end match to TRBJ2-7. The CDR3 contains 13 residues. The germline CDR1 and CDR2 sequences are SQVTM and ANQGSEA. DNA of the CDR3: TGCAGCGTTCTCCGGCCTTTTACCGGCGAGCAGTACTTC. It translates to CSVLRPFTGEQYF.

This clonotype was seen once. In DNA, the CDR3 is TGCAGTGCTAGCGGCCTGAGGGACTTCTATGGCTACACCTTC. As protein: CSASGLRDFYGYTF. The chain employs TRBV20-1 and TRBJ1-2; the D gene is possibly TRBD1 (5 bases). CDR1 and CDR2 from the germline V gene are DFQATT and SNEGSKA (reference sequence). The CDR3 contains 14 residues. V shed 3 bases and J shed 4 bases, with 15 bases lying between them.

The rearrangement uses TRBV20-1 and TRBJ2-1; 9 nucleotides line up with TRBD2. The V and J ends lost 1 base and 4 bases, in that order; junction bases with no gene match: 8. The CDR3 contains 16 residues. Germline CDR1 DFQATT, CDR2 SNEGSKA (reference sequence). CDR3 amino acids: CSARVASGMNYNEQFF. The DNA of the CDR3 is TGCAGTGCTAGAGTGGCTAGCGGGATGAATTACAATGAGCAGTTCTTC.

This clonotype has a handful of counts. The chain employs TRBV2 and TRBJ2-5; D gene uncertain. The CDR3 length is 12 residues. Germline CDR1 is SNHLY and CDR2 is FYNNEI. V was cut by 7 bases and J by 0 bases, with 6 bases left in between. CDR3 region: CASTGYQETQYF. DNA of the CDR3: TGTGCCAGCACCGGGTACCAAGAGACCCAGTACTTC.

This clonotype was seen only a few times. The chain uses TRBV12-3 or TRBV12-4 and TRBJ2-7, with TRBD2 matching over 10 bases. The CDR3 totals 15 residues. V lost 7 bases and J lost 2; bases outside the gene matches: 8. The CDR3 is CASTYSGRAAYEQYF. Written as DNA, the CDR3 is TGTGCCAGCACCTACAGCGGGAGGGCCGCCTACGAGCAGTACTTC.

In the case of this clonotype: At one end, the junction sequence differs from germline, possibly due to a read error. The J gene is TRBJ2-3, the V gene TRBV3-1; D gene unclear. This CDR3 region has 16 residues. Germline V gene sequence: CDR1 LGHDT, CDR2 YNNKEL (reference sequence). The CDR3 is CANSQVFASSTDTQYF. The CDR3 coding sequence is TGTGCCAACAGCCAAGTCTTCGCAAGCAGCACAGATACGCAGTATTTT.

This chain joins TRBV3-1 and TRBJ1-2; the D is unclear. CDR1 is LGHDT and CDR2 is YNNKEL in the germline V gene (reference sequence). The CDR3 runs to 12 residues. Between the trimmed V and J ends, which lost 6 bases and 7 bases, there was a span of 12 bases. The chain's CDR3 is CASRTSGVGYTF. CDR3 nucleotide sequence: TGTGCCAGCAGGACAAGTGGAGTTGGCTACACCTTC. The whole variable domain, filled in from reference TRBV3-1 and TRBJ1-2, reads DTAVSQTPKYLVTQMGNDKSIKCEQNLGHDTMYWYKQDSKKFLKIMFSYNNKELIINETVPNRFSPKSPDKAHLNLHINSLELGDSAVYFCASRTSGVGYTFGSGTRLTVV.

The rearrangement links TRBV29-1 to TRBJ2-3; maybe TRBD1 (5 bases). Per germline, CDR1 SQVTM and CDR2 ANQGSEA. Trimming stripped 3 bases from V and 2 bases from J, with 9 bases between. The CDR3 extends over 13 amino acids. CDR3 in amino acids: CSVEGQPTDTQYF. CDR3 nucleotide sequence: TGCAGCGTTGAGGGGCAGCCCACAGATACGCAGTATTTT.

There are a few counts of this clonotype. The rearrangement links TRBV12-3 or TRBV12-4 to TRBJ1-2; D not certain. The CDR3 has 13 amino acids. The germline V and J ends were trimmed by 0 bases and 7 bases, with 9 bases remaining between them. The CDR3 is CASSLAFALGYTF. In nucleotides, the CDR3 is TGTGCCAGCAGTTTAGCCTTCGCTCTTGGCTACACCTTC.

The V gene is TRBV2, the J gene TRBJ2-7; TRBD2 matches at 10 bases. Per germline, CDR1 SNHLY and CDR2 FYNNEI. The CDR3 spans 14 residues. Losses at the gene ends were 4 bases for V and 7 bases for J; bases not matched to a gene: 7. The CDR3 nucleotides read TGTGCCAGCAGTGTACTAGCGGGGACGGGGGAGCAGTACTTC. As protein: CASSVLAGTGEQYF.

V usage is TRBV20-1 and J usage is TRBJ2-1; D gene unclear. The ends were cut back, 1 base at V and 0 bases at J, with 10 bases in the middle. The germline gives CDR1 DFQATT, CDR2 SNEGSKA (reference sequence). The CDR3 is made up of 15 amino acids. The CDR3 DNA is TGCAGTGCTAGAGGCCTAGGCAGCTCCTACAATGAGCAGTTCTTC. Translation: CSARGLGSSYNEQFF.

This clonotype was recorded only once. The rearrangement links TRBV12-3 or TRBV12-4 to TRBJ2-4, with D perhaps matching TRBD1 (6 bases). The V gene lost 0 bases and the J gene lost 0 bases, with 12 bases spanning the gap. The CDR3 consists of 17 residues. CDR3 sequence reads: CASSLAQGTLAKNIQYF. The CDR3 bases are TGTGCCAGCAGTTTAGCCCAGGGGACACTAGCCAAAAACATTCAGTACTTC.

The chain joins TRBV10-3 to TRBJ2-7, with TRBD2 matching 14 bases. The ends lost 4 bases at V and 2 bases at J; junction bases unmatched: 4. Per germline, CDR1 ENHRY and CDR2 SYGVKD. The CDR3 covers 16 residues. CDR3 coding DNA: TGTGCCATCAGTGGAGGGACTAGCGGGAGCACCTACGAGCAGTACTTC. Translation: CAISGGTSGSTYEQYF.